This T cell receptor (beta chain) is drawn from a study of spatial heterogeneity in lung cancer. Per the germline V gene, CDR1 is SEHNR and CDR2 is FQNEAQ (reference sequence). V lost 5 bases to trimming and J lost 0 bases, with 14 bases between them. The CDR3 spans 17 residues. This clonotype occurred a few times. Time point here: sample taken at primary tumor resection. Unsorted whole RNA samples from tumor, nontumor lung or frozen PBMC were sequenced. The donors, 70 to 80 patients with untreated early-stage non-small cell lung cancer, provided the samples. TCRdb independently ran MiXCR on the 5' RACE reads; one entry per CDR3 protein. The top ten clones hold 55% to 70% of a sample with tens of thousands of distinct CDR3 sequences, roughly 15% of them seen once.

The gene calls are TRBV7-9 and TRBJ1-6; D not resolved. Sequenced material: PBMCs, taken at surgery. The clonotype was recovered from a male donor with early-stage non-small cell lung cancer. The CDR3 is CASSPSRGSSYNSPLHF. The CDR3 bases are TGTGCCAGCAGCCCCTCCCGCGGGAGCTCCTATAATTCACCCCTCCACTTT.